Listed below are T cell receptor beta chains from one sample, sequenced in a study of blood T cell repertoires in COVID-19. Generated by immunoSEQ multiplex PCR, the TCRdb table keeps only in-frame clones and is missing some. This sample has 25,000 to 35,000 clones, with roughly 85% found just once. The sample comprised peripheral blood. All receptors derive from an elderly man with active COVID-19. CDR3s include the opening cysteine and the closing phenylalanine or tryptophan.

J gene | V gene | CDR3 protein
TRBJ2-7 | TRBV12-5 | CASGFGRGGRDEQYF
TRBJ1-1 | TRBV19 | CASKLTGGSFNTEAFF
TRBJ1-6 | TRBV3-1/TRBV3-2 | CASSQGNGVSPLHF
TRBJ1-3 | TRBV27 | CASSFGLPLSGNTIYF
TRBJ1-1 | TRBV5-1 | CASSQEGSGTGTEAFF
TRBJ2-7 | TRBV19 | CASSAPGSPNSYEQYF
TRBJ2-2 | TRBV19 | CASSSGSGELFF
TRBJ1-1 | TRBV7-3 | CASSSGQTNTEAFF
TRBJ1-1 | TRBV2 | CASTSQSGTEAFF
TRBJ1-5 | TRBV18 | CASSRDRVEFSNQPQHF